This T cell receptor (beta chain) was captured by sequencing in a study of response to subunit inactivated influenza vaccine. Findings and caveats of the study: A suggestion made by the authors is that each seasonal influenza vaccination recruits few new T cells.

One entry per CDR3 protein, called by TCRdb with MiXCR from the RT-PCR reads. This sample carries 800,000 to 1,000,000 distinct CDR3 sequences, 21% of them seen once, and the ten largest clones take around 9.6%. Note on this clonotype: Antigen unknown.

The germline V gene encodes CDR1 MGHRA and CDR2 YSYEKL. V dropped 3 bases and J dropped 6 bases, with 15 bases sitting between them. This CDR3 has 15 residues. The chain combines TRBV4-1 with TRBJ1-5, with a weak D call TRBD1 (6 bases). The clonotype originates from a man aged 50 to 60 who received an inactivated influenza vaccine. The sequences come from PBMCs from blood, collected 5 to 6 days after vaccination. The CDR3 DNA is TGCGCCAGCAGCCAGGGGATGGCAGGGGCTCAGCCCCAGCATTTT. Translation gives CASSQGMAGAQPQHF.